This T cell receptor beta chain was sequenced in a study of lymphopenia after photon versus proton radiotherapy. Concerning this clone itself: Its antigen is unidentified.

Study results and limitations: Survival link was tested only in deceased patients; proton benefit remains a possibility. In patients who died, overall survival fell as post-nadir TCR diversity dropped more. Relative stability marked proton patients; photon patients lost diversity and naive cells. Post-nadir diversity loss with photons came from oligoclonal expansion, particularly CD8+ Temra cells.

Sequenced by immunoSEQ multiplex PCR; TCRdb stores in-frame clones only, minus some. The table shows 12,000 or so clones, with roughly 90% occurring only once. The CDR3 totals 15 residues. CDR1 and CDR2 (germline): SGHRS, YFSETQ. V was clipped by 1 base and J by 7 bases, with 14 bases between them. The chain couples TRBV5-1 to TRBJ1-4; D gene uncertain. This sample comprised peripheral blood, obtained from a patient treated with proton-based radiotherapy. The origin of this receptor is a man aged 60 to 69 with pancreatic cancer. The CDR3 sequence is CASSLWAGEGEKLFF. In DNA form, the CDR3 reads TGCGCCAGCAGCTTGTGGGCAGGCGAGGGTGAAAAACTGTTTTTT.